One and the same sample provided the 10 T cell receptor beta chains below, sequenced in a study of ipilimumab plus nivolumab after autologous stem cell transplantation. Produced via immunoSEQ multiplex PCR; TCRdb's table is partial and in-frame only. The sample consists of about 10,000 clones, 78% of them appearing once. The starting material was PBMCs, obtained in a trial of ipilimumab plus nivolumab as post-transplant consolidation. All receptors come from a male donor with diffuse large B-cell lymphoma.

The gene calls are TRBV6-1 and TRBJ2-6; possibly TRBD1 for D (5 bases). Germline V CDR1 and CDR2: MNHNS, SASEGT. The CDR3 is 14 amino acids. Trimming shortened V by 4 bases and J by 5 bases, and 9 bases separated the two germline ends. CDR3 amino acids: CASSVDTRANVLTF. The DNA for the CDR3 is TGTGCCAGCAGTGTGGACACAAGGGCCAACGTCCTGACTTTC.

This rearrangement joins TRBV2 to TRBJ2-2, with 8 nucleotides matching TRBD1. V gave up 4 bases and J gave up 3 bases; unmatched junction bases: 4. The CDR3 has 15 amino acids. The germline V gene has CDR1 SNHLY and CDR2 FYNNEI. In DNA, the CDR3 is TGTGCCAGCAGTGCGGGACAGGTTTACACCGGGGAGCTGTTTTTT. This encodes CASSAGQVYTGELFF.

This clone was found once. The chain recombines TRBV5-1 with TRBJ1-5; D not resolved. Trimming stripped 4 bases from V and 5 bases from J, with 13 bases between. The CDR3 contains 14 residues. Germline CDR1 is SGHRS and CDR2 is YFSETQ. The CDR3 sequence: CASSPDIGDQPQHF. For the CDR3, the DNA is TGCGCCAGCAGCCCTGATATAGGCGATCAGCCCCAGCATTTT.

The rearrangement joins TRBV2 to TRBJ1-6, with D possibly matching TRBD1 (5 bases). Trimming shortened V by 6 bases and J by 6 bases, and 12 bases separated the two germline ends. From germline, CDR1 is SNHLY and CDR2 FYNNEI. The CDR3 runs 14 residues. The chain's CDR3 is CASREGMGNSPLHF. The CDR3 nucleotides are TGTGCCAGCAGGGAGGGGATGGGTAATTCACCCCTCCACTTT.

The V call is TRBV28, the J call TRBJ2-5; D is unresolved. V lost 6 bases to trimming and J lost 1 base, with 9 bases between them. This CDR3 is built from 13 residues. Germline V gene data show CDR1 as MDHEN and CDR2 as SYDVKM. The CDR3 region is CASRTGPQETQYF. The CDR3 coding sequence is TGTGCCAGCAGAACCGGGCCCCAAGAGACCCAGTACTTC.

The chain employs TRBV2 and TRBJ2-1; 13 bases agree with TRBD2. V was pared by 10 bases and J by 0 bases, with 9 bases of the junction left unmatched. The CDR3 covers 17 residues. In germline, CDR1 is SNHLY, CDR2 FYNNEI. CDR3 nucleotide sequence: TGTGCCACCCCTCGACTAGCGGGGGGAAGCTCCTACAATGAGCAGTTCTTC. This translates into CATPRLAGGSSYNEQFF.

This clone is large. The chain uses TRBV15 and TRBJ2-3; tentative D call: TRBD1 (6 bases). The CDR3 is made up of 14 amino acids. V lost 5 bases and J 3 bases, leaving 12 bases between the germline ends. Germline lookup yields CDR1 LNHNV and CDR2 YYDKDF (reference sequence). The CDR3 loop reads CATSQGQGTDTQYF. CDR3 sequence (DNA): TGTGCCACCAGCCAGGGGCAGGGGACAGATACGCAGTATTTT.

The chain uses TRBV6-1 and TRBJ2-7; 8 nucleotides match TRBD1. Germline V CDR1 and CDR2: MNHNS, SASEGT. J was trimmed by 7 bases and V by 6 bases; bases with no gene match: 11. The CDR3 spans 14 residues. The CDR3 bases are TGTGCCAGCAGAACACCCGGGACAGGTCGGGAGCAGTACTTC. Translated: CASRTPGTGREQYF.

The V call is TRBV7-2, the J call TRBJ2-1, with 10 positions matching TRBD2. The trim removed 3 bases at V and 4 bases at J, leaving 9 bases unmatched. This CDR3 has 17 residues. CDR1 SGHTA and CDR2 FQGNSA come from the germline V gene. The CDR3 sequence is CASSFYPASGGYNEQFF. CDR3 sequence (DNA): TGTGCCAGCAGCTTTTACCCTGCTAGCGGGGGATACAATGAGCAGTTCTTC. The full variable domain, with the rest looked up from reference TRBV7-2 and TRBJ2-1, is GAGVSQSPSNKVTEKGKDVELRCDPISGHTALYWYRQSLGQGLEFLIYFQGNSAPDKSGLPSDRFSAERTGGSVSTLTIQRTQQEDSAVYLCASSFYPASGGYNEQFFGPGTRLTVL.

This chain connects TRBV18 to TRBJ1-3; weak D call: TRBD1 (6 bases). There are 19 residues in the CDR3. Trimming took 0 bases from V and 0 from J, leaving 18 bases between them. In germline, CDR1 is KGHSH, CDR2 LQKENI. The CDR3 here is CASSPPPGPQGPSGNTIYF. In DNA, the CDR3 is TGTGCCAGCTCACCACCCCCAGGGCCACAGGGACCCTCTGGAAACACCATATATTTT.